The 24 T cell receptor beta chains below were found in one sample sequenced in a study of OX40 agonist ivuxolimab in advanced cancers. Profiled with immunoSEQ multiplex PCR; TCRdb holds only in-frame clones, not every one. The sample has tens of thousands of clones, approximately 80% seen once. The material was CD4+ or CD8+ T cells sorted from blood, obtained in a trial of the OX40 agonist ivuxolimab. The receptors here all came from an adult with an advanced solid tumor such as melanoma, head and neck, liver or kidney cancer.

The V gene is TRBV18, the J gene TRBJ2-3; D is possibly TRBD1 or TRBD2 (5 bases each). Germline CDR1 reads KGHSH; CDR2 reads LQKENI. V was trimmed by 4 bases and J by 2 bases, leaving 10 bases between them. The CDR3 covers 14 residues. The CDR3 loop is CASSLTGATDTQYF. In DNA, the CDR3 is TGTGCCAGCTCACTTACCGGGGCCACAGATACGCAGTATTTT.

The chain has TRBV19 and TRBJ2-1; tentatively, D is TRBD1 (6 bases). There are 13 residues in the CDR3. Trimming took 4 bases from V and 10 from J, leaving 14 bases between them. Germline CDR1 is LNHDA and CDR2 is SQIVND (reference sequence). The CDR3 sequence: CASSTRSGVEQFF. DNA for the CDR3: TGTGCCAGTAGTACTAGGTCAGGGGTGGAGCAGTTCTTC. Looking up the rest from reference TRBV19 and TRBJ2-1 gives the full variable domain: DGGITQSPKYLFRKEGQNVTLSCEQNLNHDAMYWYRQDPGQGLRLIYYSQIVNDFQKGDIAEGYSVSREKKESFPLTVTSAQKNPTAFYLCASSTRSGVEQFFGPGTRLTVL.

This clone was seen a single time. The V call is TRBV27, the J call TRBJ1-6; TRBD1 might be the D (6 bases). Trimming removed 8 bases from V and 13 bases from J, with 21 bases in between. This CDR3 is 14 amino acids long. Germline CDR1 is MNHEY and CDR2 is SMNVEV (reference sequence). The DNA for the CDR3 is TGTGCCAGCGGACTAGGGACATCGACGGCGCCCCTCCACTTT. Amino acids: CASGLGTSTAPLHF.

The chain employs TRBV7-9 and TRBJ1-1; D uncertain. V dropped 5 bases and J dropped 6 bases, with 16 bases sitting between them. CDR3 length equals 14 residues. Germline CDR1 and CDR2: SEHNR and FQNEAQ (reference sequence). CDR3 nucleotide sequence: TGTGCCAGCAGCCTGGGAGGCCCGAAGGCTGAAGCTTTCTTT. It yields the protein CASSLGGPKAEAFF.

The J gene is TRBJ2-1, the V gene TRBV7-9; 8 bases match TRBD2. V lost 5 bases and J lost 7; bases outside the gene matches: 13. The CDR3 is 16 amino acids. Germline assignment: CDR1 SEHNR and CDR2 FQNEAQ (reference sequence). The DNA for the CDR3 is TGTGCCAGCAGCCCCGCCGGGATAGCGGGGTGGAATGAGCAGTTCTTC. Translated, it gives CASSPAGIAGWNEQFF. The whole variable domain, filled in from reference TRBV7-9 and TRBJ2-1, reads DTGVSQNPRHKITKRGQNVTFRCDPISEHNRLYWYRQTLGQGPEFLTYFQNEAQLEKSRLLSDRFSAERPKGSFSTLEIQRTEQGDSAMYLCASSPAGIAGWNEQFFGPGTRLTVL.

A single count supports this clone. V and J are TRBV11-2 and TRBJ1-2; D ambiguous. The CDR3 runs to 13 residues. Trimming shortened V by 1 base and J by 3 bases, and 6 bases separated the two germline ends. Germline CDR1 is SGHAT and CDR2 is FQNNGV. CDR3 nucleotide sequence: TGTGCCAGCAGCTTAGGAGATTACTATGGCTACACCTTC. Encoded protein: CASSLGDYYGYTF.

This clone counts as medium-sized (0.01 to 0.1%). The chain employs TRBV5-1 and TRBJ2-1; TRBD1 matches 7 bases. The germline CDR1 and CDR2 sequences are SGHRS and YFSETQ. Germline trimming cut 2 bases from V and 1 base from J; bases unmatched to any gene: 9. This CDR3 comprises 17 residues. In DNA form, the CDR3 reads TGCGCCAGCAGCTTTTCAGTCTTGGACAGGTCCTACAATGAGCAGTTCTTC. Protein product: CASSFSVLDRSYNEQFF. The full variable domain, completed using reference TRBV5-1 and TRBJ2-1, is KAGVTQTPRYLIKTRGQQVTLSCSPISGHRSVSWYQQTPGQGLQFLFEYFSETQRNKGNFPGRFSGRQFSNSRSEMNVSTLELGDSALYLCASSFSVLDRSYNEQFFGPGTRLTVL.

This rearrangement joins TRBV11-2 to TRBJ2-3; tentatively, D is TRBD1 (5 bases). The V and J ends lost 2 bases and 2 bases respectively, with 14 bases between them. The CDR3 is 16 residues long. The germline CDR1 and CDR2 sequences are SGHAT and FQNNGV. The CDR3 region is CASSLPWGRLTDTQYF. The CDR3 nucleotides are TGTGCCAGCAGCTTACCTTGGGGCAGACTCACAGATACGCAGTATTTT.

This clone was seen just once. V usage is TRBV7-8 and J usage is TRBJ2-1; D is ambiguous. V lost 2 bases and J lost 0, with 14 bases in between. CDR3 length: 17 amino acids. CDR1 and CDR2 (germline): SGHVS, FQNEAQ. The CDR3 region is CASSLFPMAISYNEQFF. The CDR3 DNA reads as TGTGCCAGCAGCTTATTTCCTATGGCCATCTCCTACAATGAGCAGTTCTTC.

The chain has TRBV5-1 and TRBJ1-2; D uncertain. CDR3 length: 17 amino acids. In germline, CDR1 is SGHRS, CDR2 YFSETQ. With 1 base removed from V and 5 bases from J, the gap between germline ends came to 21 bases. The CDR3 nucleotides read TGCGCCAGCAGCTTGAACCCCCGGCAGAGCACGTCGTATGGCTACACCTTC. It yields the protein CASSLNPRQSTSYGYTF.

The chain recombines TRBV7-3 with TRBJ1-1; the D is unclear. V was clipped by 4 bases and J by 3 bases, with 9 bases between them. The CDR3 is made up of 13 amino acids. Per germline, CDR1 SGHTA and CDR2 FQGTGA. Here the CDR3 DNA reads TGTGCCAGCAGCTCCCCTGGGGACACTGAAGCTTTCTTT. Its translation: CASSSPGDTEAFF. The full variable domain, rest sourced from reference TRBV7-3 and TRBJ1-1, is GAGVSQTPSNKVTEKGKYVELRCDPISGHTALYWYRQSLGQGPEFLIYFQGTGAADDSGLPNDRFFAVRPEGSVSTLKIQRTERGDSAVYLCASSSPGDTEAFFGQGTRLTVV.

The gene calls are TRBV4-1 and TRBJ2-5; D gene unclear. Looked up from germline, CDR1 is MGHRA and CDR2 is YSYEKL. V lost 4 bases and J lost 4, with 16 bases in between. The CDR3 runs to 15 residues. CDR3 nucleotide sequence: TGCGCCAGCAGCCTCTTAGGCCAAGTGGGAGAGACCCAGTACTTC. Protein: CASSLLGQVGETQYF.

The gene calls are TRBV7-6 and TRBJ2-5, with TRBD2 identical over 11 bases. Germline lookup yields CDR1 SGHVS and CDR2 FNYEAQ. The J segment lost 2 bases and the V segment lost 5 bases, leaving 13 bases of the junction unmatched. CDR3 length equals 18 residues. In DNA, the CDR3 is TGTGCCAGCAGCCACAGAGGTTGGGCTAGCGGGGGGCAAGAGACCCAGTACTTC. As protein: CASSHRGWASGGQETQYF.

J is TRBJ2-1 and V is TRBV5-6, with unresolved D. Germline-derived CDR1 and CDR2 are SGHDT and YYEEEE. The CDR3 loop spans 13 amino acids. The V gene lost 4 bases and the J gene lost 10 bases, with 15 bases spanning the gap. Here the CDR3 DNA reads TGTGCCAGCAGCAAGGCCCTGGTTGAAGAGCAGTTCTTC. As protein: CASSKALVEEQFF.

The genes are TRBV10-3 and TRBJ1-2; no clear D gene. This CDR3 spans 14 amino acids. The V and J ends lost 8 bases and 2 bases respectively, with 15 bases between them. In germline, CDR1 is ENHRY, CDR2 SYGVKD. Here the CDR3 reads CAIRTPVKNYGYTF. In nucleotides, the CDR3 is TGTGCCATCCGAACTCCCGTGAAAAACTATGGCTACACCTTC.

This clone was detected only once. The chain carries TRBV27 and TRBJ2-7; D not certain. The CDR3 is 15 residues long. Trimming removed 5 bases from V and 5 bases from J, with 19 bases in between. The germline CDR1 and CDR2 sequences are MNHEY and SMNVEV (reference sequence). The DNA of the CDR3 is TGTGCCAGCAGTCCATCCGGGCCCTCGGACCACGAGCAGTACTTC. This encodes CASSPSGPSDHEQYF.

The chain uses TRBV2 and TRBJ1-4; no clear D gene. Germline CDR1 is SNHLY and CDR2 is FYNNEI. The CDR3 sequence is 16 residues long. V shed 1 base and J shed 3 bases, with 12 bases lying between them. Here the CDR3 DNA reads TGTGCCAGCAGTGAAGAGGCGGGTTGGGCTAATGAAAAACTGTTTTTT. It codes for CASSEEAGWANEKLFF. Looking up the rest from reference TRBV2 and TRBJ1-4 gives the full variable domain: EPEVTQTPSHQVTQMGQEVILRCVPISNHLYFYWYRQILGQKVEFLVSFYNNEISEKSEIFDDQFSVERPDGSNFTLKIRSTKLEDSAMYFCASSEEAGWANEKLFFGSGTQLSVL.

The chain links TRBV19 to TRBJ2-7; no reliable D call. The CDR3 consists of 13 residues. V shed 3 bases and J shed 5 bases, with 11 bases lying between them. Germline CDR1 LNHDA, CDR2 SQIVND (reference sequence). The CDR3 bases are TGTGCCAGTAGTATTATCCCGGCCCACGAGCAGTACTTC. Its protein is CASSIIPAHEQYF.

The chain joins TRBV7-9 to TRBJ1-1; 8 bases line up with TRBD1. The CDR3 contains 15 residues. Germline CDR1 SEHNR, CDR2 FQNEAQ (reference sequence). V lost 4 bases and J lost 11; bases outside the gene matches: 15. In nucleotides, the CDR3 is TGTGCCAGCAGCTGGGGTGAGACAGGGGACTCGCGGGCTTTCTTT. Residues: CASSWGETGDSRAFF.

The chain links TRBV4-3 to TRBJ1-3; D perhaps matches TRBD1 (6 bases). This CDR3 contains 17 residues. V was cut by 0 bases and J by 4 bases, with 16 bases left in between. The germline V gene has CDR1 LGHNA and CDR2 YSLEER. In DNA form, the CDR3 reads TGCGCCAGCAGCCAAGATGTGGGGGGGCTCCAGGGAAACACCATATATTTT. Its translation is CASSQDVGGLQGNTIYF.

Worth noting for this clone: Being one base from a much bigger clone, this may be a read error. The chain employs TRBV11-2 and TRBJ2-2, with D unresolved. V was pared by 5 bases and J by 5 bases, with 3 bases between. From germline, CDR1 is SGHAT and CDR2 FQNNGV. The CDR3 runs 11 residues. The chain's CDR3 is CASSRTGELFF. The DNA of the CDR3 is TGTGCCAGCAGCCGGACCGGGGAGCTGTTTTTT.

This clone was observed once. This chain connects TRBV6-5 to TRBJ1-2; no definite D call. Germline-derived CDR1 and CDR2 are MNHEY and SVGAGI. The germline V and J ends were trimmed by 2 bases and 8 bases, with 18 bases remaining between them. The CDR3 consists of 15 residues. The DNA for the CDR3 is TGTGCCAGCAGTTACAGGGCCTTATCTGGGGAAGGCTACACCTTC. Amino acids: CASSYRALSGEGYTF.

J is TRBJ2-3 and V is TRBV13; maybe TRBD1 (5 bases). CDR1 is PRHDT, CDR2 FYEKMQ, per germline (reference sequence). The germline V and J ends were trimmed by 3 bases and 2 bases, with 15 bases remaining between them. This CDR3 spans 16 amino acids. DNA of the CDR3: TGTGCCAGCAGCTTCCCGACAGAAATCCCCACAGATACGCAGTATTTT. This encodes CASSFPTEIPTDTQYF.

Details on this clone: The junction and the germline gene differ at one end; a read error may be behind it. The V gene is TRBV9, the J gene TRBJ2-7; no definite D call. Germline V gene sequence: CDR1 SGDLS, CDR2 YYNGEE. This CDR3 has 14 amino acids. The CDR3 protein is CASSRELFSYGQYF. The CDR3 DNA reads TGTGCCAGCAGCAGGGAACTCTTCTCCTACGGGCAGTACTTC.